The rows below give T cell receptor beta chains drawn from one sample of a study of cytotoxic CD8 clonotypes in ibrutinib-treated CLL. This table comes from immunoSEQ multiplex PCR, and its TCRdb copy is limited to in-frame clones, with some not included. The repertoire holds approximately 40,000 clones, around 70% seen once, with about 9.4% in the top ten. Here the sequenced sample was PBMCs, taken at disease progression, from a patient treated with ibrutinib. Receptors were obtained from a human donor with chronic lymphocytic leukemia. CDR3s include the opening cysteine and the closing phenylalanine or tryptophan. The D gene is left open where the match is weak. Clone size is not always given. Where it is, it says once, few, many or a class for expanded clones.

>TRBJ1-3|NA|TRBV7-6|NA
CASSFAGGSAGNTIYF
TGTGCCAGCAGCTTCGCCGGGGGGTCGGCTGGAAACACCATATATTTT
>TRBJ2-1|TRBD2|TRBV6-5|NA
CASRPSGSLYNEQFF
TGTGCCAGCAGACCTAGCGGGAGTCTCTACAATGAGCAGTTCTTC
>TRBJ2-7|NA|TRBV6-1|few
CASSEMGGTTYEQYF
TGTGCCAGCAGTGAAATGGGGGGAACGACCTACGAGCAGTACTTC
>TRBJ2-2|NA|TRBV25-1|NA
CASSLLDRSTGELFF
TGTGCCAGCAGTCTGCTAGACCGATCCACCGGGGAGCTGTTTTTT
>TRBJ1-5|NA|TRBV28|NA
CASSPTTGGQPQHF
TGTGCCAGCAGTCCAACGACAGGCGGCCAGCCCCAGCATTTT
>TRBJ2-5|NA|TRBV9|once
CASSLRSHQETQYF
TGTGCCAGCAGCTTACGGAGCCATCAAGAGACCCAGTACTTC
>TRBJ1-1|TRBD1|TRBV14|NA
CASSQAVDRSTEAFF
TGTGCCAGCAGCCAAGCGGTGGACAGGAGCACTGAAGCTTTCTTT
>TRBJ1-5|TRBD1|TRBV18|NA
CASSLQGAVENQPQHF
TGTGCCAGCTCACTCCAGGGGGCTGTTGAAAATCAGCCCCAGCATTTT
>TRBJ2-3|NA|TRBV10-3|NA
CAIRTPGDTQYF
TGTGCCATCAGAACACCGGGGGATACGCAGTATTTT
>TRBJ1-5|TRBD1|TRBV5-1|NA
CASSPGTGNTQPQHF
TGCGCCAGCAGCCCCGGGACAGGCAATACACAGCCCCAGCATTTT
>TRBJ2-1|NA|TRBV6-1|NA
CASYDRGSSYNEQFF
TGTGCCAGCTACGACCGGGGAAGCTCCTACAATGAGCAGTTCTTC
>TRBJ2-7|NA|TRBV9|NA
CASSLGGPTYEQYF
TGTGCCAGCAGCCTCGGGGGGCCCACCTACGAGCAGTACTTC
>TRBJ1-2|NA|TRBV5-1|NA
CASSFGPVDGYTF
TGCGCCAGCAGCTTCGGGCCCGTGGATGGCTACACCTTC
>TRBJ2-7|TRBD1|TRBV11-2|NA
CASSLTGVGYEQYF
TGTGCCAGCAGCTTGACAGGGGTTGGCTACGAGCAGTACTTC
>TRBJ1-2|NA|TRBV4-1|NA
CASSHPARANYGYTF
TGCGCCAGCAGCCACCCGGCCCGAGCTAACTATGGCTACACCTTC
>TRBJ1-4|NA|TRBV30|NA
CAWSGPQNEKLFF
TGTGCCTGGAGTGGCCCTCAGAATGAAAAACTGTTTTTT
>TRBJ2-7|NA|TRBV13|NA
CASRAILRPGGSYEQYF
TGTGCCAGCAGGGCGATCCTCCGGCCGGGCGGCTCCTACGAGCAGTACTTC
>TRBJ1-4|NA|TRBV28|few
CASSLRGRGVEKLFF
TGTGCCAGCAGTTTACGGGGCAGGGGAGTTGAAAAACTGTTTTTT
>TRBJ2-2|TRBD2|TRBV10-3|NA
CATSGTSGRAGGELFF
TGTGCCACCTCCGGGACTAGCGGGAGGGCCGGCGGGGAGCTGTTTTTT
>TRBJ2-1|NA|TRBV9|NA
CASSVGAGEYNEQFF
TGTGCCAGCAGCGTAGGAGCGGGCGAGTACAATGAGCAGTTCTTC
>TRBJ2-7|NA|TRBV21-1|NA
CASSKHYGAYEQYF
TGTGCCAGCAGCAAACACTACGGGGCATACGAGCAGTACTTC
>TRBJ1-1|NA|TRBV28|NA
CASSFNFRVTEAFF
TGTGCCAGCAGTTTCAACTTCAGGGTCACTGAAGCTTTCTTT
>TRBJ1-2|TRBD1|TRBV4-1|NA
CASSQGGQGVSGGYTF
TGCGCCAGCAGCCAAGGTGGACAGGGGGTGTCGGGGGGCTACACCTTC
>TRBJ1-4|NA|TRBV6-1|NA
CASRGELNEKLFF
TGTGCCAGCAGGGGCGAGCTTAATGAAAAACTGTTTTTT
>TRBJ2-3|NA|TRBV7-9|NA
CARGDLKTDTQYF
TGTGCCAGGGGGGACCTCAAGACAGATACGCAGTATTTT
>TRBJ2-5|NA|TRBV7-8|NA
CASSLGSYQETQYF
TGTGCCAGCAGCTTAGGTAGCTACCAAGAGACCCAGTACTTC
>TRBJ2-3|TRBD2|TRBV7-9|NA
CASSPTSGSATDTQYF
TGTGCCAGCAGCCCGACTAGCGGGAGCGCCACAGATACGCAGTATTTT
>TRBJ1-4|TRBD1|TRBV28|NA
CASSTPGTGHEKLFF
TGTGCCAGCAGTACCCCCGGGACAGGTCATGAAAAACTGTTTTTT